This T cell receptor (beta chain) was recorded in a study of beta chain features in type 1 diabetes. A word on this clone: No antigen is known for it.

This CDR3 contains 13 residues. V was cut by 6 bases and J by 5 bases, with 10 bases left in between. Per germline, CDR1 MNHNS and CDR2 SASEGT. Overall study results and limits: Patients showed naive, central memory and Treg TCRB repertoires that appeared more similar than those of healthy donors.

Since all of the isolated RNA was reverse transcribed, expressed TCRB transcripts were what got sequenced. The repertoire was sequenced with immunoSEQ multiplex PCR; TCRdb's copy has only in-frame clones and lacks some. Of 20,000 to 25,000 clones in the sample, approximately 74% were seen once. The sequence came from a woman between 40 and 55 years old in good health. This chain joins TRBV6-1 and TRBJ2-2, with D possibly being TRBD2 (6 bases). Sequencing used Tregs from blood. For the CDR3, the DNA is TGTGCCAGCAGCGGGGGATTTACCGGGGAGCTGTTTTTT. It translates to CASSGGFTGELFF.